This T cell receptor beta chain appears in the sequencing data of a study of cytomegalovirus exposure and HLA in healthy donors. With 60 Vbeta and 13 Jbeta primers, the PCR was carried out. TCRdb keeps only in-frame clones here, not all; method: immunoSEQ multiplex PCR. This table has some 190,000 clones, 75% to 85% appearing once. Germline values: CDR1 SEHNR, CDR2 FQNEAQ (reference sequence). V dropped 3 bases and J dropped 0 bases, with 9 bases sitting between them. The CDR3 contains 14 residues. Details on this clone: Its antigen remains unidentified.

Overall study results and limits: Researchers catalogued about 160 TCR beta chains as cytomegalovirus-associated. While the bulk of TCR sequences proved rare, some public TCRs turned up in many donors. Later analysis placed DRB1 highest and HLA-C lowest in TCR association rates, which differed by HLA locus. A later analysis showed that HLA-associated TCR beta chains had undergone more clonal expansion than equally common others.

Specimen: PBMCs. The genes are TRBV7-9 and TRBJ2-7; D is possibly TRBD2 (5 bases). This receptor was identified in a man aged 18 to 35 in good health and CMV-seronegative. The CDR3 nucleotides read TGTGCCAGCAGCTTTGAGGGTACCTCCTACGAGCAGTACTTC. The encoded protein is CASSFEGTSYEQYF.